This TCR beta chain derives from a study of cytomegalovirus exposure and HLA in healthy donors. Across the study: It was reported in a later analysis that the roughly 120 validation repertoires used the same platform as the approximately 670 first-cohort repertoires.

The repertoire was sequenced with immunoSEQ multiplex PCR; TCRdb's copy has only in-frame clones and lacks some. The sample comprises 150,000 to 200,000 clones, 85% to 90% of which are singletons, and about 5.8% rests with the top ten. Germline V gives CDR1 SGHTA, CDR2 FQGNSA. This CDR3 contains 16 residues. The V segment lost 3 bases and the J segment 1 base; nucleotides outside the gene matches: 7. This clone was seen a few times. Source material: PBMCs. This clonotype originated in a woman aged 25 to 39 in good health and CMV-seronegative. The chain recombines TRBV7-2 with TRBJ2-5, with 8 bases matching TRBD2. CDR3 region: CASSLGVAGFQETQYF. The CDR3 region has the DNA TGTGCCAGCAGCTTGGGCGTAGCGGGGTTCCAAGAGACCCAGTACTTC.